The rows below give T cell receptor beta chains drawn from one sample of a study of blood T cell repertoires in COVID-19. Assay used: immunoSEQ multiplex PCR; TCRdb lists only in-frame clones, some missing. The repertoire consists of about 380,000 clones, with more than 75% occurring once and the leading ten covering less than 1.5%. The sample was PBMCs or T cells enriched from blood (not recorded which). These receptors were collected from a woman in her late teens or twenties who had recovered from COVID-19. Each CDR3 is given with its conserved first and last residue. A D gene is named only where the DNA matches it firmly. Only some rows state a clone size, as once, few, many or a class for expanded clones.

clone_size: .; j_call: TRBJ1-1; v_call: TRBV19; d_call: .; cdr3_aa: CASRTDFMGRNTEAFF; cdr3_nt: TGTGCCAGTAGAACCGATTTTATGGGGCGGAACACTGAAGCTTTCTTT
clone_size: .; j_call: TRBJ1-5; v_call: TRBV24-1; d_call: .; cdr3_aa: CATSPTGGSNQPQHF; cdr3_nt: TGTGCCACCAGCCCGACGGGGGGGAGCAATCAGCCCCAGCATTTT
clone_size: few; j_call: TRBJ1-2; v_call: TRBV12-3/TRBV12-4; d_call: .; cdr3_aa: CASSLTDSGYTF; cdr3_nt: TGTGCCAGCAGTTTGACAGATTCTGGCTACACCTTC
clone_size: .; j_call: TRBJ1-3; v_call: TRBV7-6; d_call: .; cdr3_aa: CASSYSSSGNTIYF; cdr3_nt: TGTGCCAGCAGCTACTCTTCCTCTGGAAACACCATATATTTT
clone_size: .; j_call: TRBJ1-1; v_call: TRBV10-2; d_call: TRBD1; cdr3_aa: CASKDRGLLEAFF; cdr3_nt: TGCGCCAGTAAGGACAGGGGCTTATTGGAAGCTTTCTTT
clone_size: .; j_call: TRBJ2-5; v_call: TRBV5-4; d_call: TRBD2; cdr3_aa: CASSLTSGAQETQYF; cdr3_nt: TGTGCCAGCAGCTTGACTAGCGGAGCCCAAGAGACCCAGTACTTC
clone_size: .; j_call: TRBJ1-1; v_call: TRBV7-9; d_call: TRBD1; cdr3_aa: CASSPLTGQGGDTEAFF; cdr3_nt: TGTGCCAGCAGCCCCTTGACAGGTCAGGGGGGCGACACTGAAGCTTTCTTT
clone_size: .; j_call: TRBJ2-2; v_call: TRBV4-1; d_call: .; cdr3_aa: CASSRSFEAGELFF; cdr3_nt: TGCGCCAGCAGCCGGTCCTTCGAGGCCGGGGAGCTGTTTTTT
clone_size: .; j_call: TRBJ2-7; v_call: TRBV29-1; d_call: .; cdr3_aa: CSARGGSYEQYF; cdr3_nt: TGCAGCGCAAGGGGCGGCTCCTACGAGCAGTACTTC
clone_size: .; j_call: TRBJ2-7; v_call: TRBV28; d_call: .; cdr3_aa: CASSFEGLRVEQYF; cdr3_nt: TGTGCCAGCAGTTTTGAGGGTTTAAGGGTCGAGCAGTACTTC
clone_size: .; j_call: TRBJ2-1; v_call: TRBV10-3; d_call: .; cdr3_aa: CAISESESSYNEQFF; cdr3_nt: TGTGCCATCAGTGAGTCTGAGAGCTCCTACAATGAGCAGTTCTTC
clone_size: .; j_call: TRBJ2-1; v_call: TRBV13; d_call: .; cdr3_aa: CASSLSWPGENTYNEQFF; cdr3_nt: TGTGCCAGCAGCTTATCTTGGCCCGGGGAAAACACCTACAATGAGCAGTTCTTC
clone_size: .; j_call: TRBJ2-7; v_call: TRBV11-2; d_call: TRBD1; cdr3_aa: CASRTTGGIDEQYF; cdr3_nt: TGTGCCAGCAGAACGACAGGGGGCATCGACGAGCAGTACTTC
clone_size: few; j_call: TRBJ1-2; v_call: TRBV5-1; d_call: .; cdr3_aa: CASSFWESDYGYTF; cdr3_nt: TGCGCCAGCAGCTTTTGGGAGTCGGACTATGGCTACACCTTC
clone_size: .; j_call: TRBJ1-1; v_call: TRBV6-1; d_call: TRBD1; cdr3_aa: CASSEIPGQVYF; cdr3_nt: TGTGCCAGCAGTGAAATCCCGGGACAGGTCTATTTT
clone_size: .; j_call: TRBJ1-2; v_call: TRBV5-6; d_call: .; cdr3_aa: CASSPRGTGPNYGYTF; cdr3_nt: TGTGCCAGCAGCCCTCGGGGGACGGGACCTAACTATGGCTACACCTTC
clone_size: .; j_call: TRBJ2-7; v_call: TRBV19; d_call: .; cdr3_aa: CASSIIRGLSHYEQYF; cdr3_nt: TGTGCCAGTAGTATAATAAGGGGACTTTCCCACTACGAGCAGTACTTC
clone_size: few; j_call: TRBJ2-2; v_call: TRBV19; d_call: TRBD1; cdr3_aa: CASSPWDRSNTGELFF; cdr3_nt: TGTGCCAGTAGTCCATGGGACAGGTCGAACACCGGGGAGCTGTTTTTT
clone_size: .; j_call: TRBJ2-7; v_call: TRBV4-1; d_call: TRBD2; cdr3_aa: CASSHLLAGDYEQYF; cdr3_nt: TGCGCCAGCAGCCACTTACTAGCGGGGGACTACGAGCAGTACTTC
clone_size: few; j_call: TRBJ1-2; v_call: TRBV5-1; d_call: .; cdr3_aa: CASSFQDKNYGYTF; cdr3_nt: TGCGCCAGCAGCTTTCAGGACAAGAACTATGGCTACACCTTC
clone_size: .; j_call: TRBJ2-6; v_call: TRBV30; d_call: TRBD1; cdr3_aa: CARDRETGANVLTF; cdr3_nt: TGTGCCCGGGACAGGGAAACTGGGGCCAACGTCCTGACTTTC
clone_size: .; j_call: TRBJ1-1; v_call: TRBV7-3; d_call: TRBD1; cdr3_aa: CASSPAGQGNTEAFF; cdr3_nt: TGTGCCAGCAGCCCGGCGGGACAGGGGAACACTGAAGCTTTCTTT
clone_size: .; j_call: TRBJ2-7; v_call: TRBV5-4; d_call: .; cdr3_aa: CASSKEGGFHEQYF; cdr3_nt: TGTGCCAGCAGCAAGGAAGGGGGTTTCCACGAGCAGTACTTC
clone_size: .; j_call: TRBJ1-2; v_call: TRBV29-1; d_call: .; cdr3_aa: CSVDRAYGYTF; cdr3_nt: TGCAGCGTAGACAGAGCCTATGGCTACACCTTC
clone_size: .; j_call: TRBJ1-5; v_call: TRBV27; d_call: TRBD1; cdr3_aa: CASSPDRGGLGQPQHF; cdr3_nt: TGTGCCAGCAGTCCGGACAGGGGAGGTCTTGGGCAGCCCCAGCATTTT
clone_size: .; j_call: TRBJ1-4; v_call: TRBV13; d_call: .; cdr3_aa: CASSFTGNEKLFF; cdr3_nt: TGTGCCAGCAGCTTTACCGGGAATGAAAAACTGTTTTTT
clone_size: .; j_call: TRBJ1-1; v_call: TRBV27; d_call: TRBD1; cdr3_aa: CASTHRTGLNTEAFF; cdr3_nt: TGTGCCAGCACGCATCGGACAGGGCTGAACACTGAAGCTTTCTTT
clone_size: .; j_call: TRBJ1-1; v_call: TRBV4-2; d_call: TRBD1; cdr3_aa: CASSQASPPLRRDSREAFF; cdr3_nt: TGTGCCAGCAGCCAAGCGTCCCCCCCCCTCAGAAGGGACAGCCGCGAAGCTTTCTTT
clone_size: .; j_call: TRBJ2-3; v_call: TRBV9; d_call: .; cdr3_aa: CASSVVDGGLVDTQYF; cdr3_nt: TGTGCCAGCAGCGTAGTTGACGGGGGGCTAGTAGATACGCAGTATTTT
clone_size: .; j_call: TRBJ1-6; v_call: TRBV7-2; d_call: .; cdr3_aa: CASSLRESSYNSPLHF; cdr3_nt: TGTGCCAGCAGCTTAAGGGAGAGCTCCTATAATTCACCCCTCCACTTT